This T cell receptor beta chain comes out of a study of CD8+CD57+ T cells in acquired aplastic anemia. Whole-study context: DNA from sorted CD4+ and CD8+ cells averaged around 3.2 ug. General observations from the study: A set of approximately 29 CD8+ CDR3 sequences was shared between patients and controls, and these sequences appeared highly expressed in patients.

CDR3 and TCR beta VDJ profiling relied on genomic DNA as the template. One entry per CDR3 protein results from TCRdb running MiXCR on the reads. In the table there are fewer than 300,000 distinct CDR3 sequences, 82% of which are singletons. With regard to this clonotype: Its antigen is still unknown.

Before being chosen for sequencing, patients had shown CD8+CD57+ cell expansion by flow cytometry. Everyone among the patients had severe acquired aplastic anemia. Patients were therapy-naive when their blood was sampled. The CDR3 totals 18 residues. The V gene's germline CDR1 is SGHVS and CDR2 FQNEAQ. The sequencing input was sorted CD4+, CD8+, or CD8+CD57+ T cells (not recorded which) from PBMCs. The genes are TRBV7-8 and TRBJ2-7; 7 bases are shared with TRBD2. The clonotype comes from a human donor with aplastic anemia. The DNA of the CDR3 is TGTGCCAGCGGCTTACCGGGAGGTGCCGATACGCAGTATTACGAGCAGTACGTC. Its protein is CASGLPGGADTQYYEQYV.